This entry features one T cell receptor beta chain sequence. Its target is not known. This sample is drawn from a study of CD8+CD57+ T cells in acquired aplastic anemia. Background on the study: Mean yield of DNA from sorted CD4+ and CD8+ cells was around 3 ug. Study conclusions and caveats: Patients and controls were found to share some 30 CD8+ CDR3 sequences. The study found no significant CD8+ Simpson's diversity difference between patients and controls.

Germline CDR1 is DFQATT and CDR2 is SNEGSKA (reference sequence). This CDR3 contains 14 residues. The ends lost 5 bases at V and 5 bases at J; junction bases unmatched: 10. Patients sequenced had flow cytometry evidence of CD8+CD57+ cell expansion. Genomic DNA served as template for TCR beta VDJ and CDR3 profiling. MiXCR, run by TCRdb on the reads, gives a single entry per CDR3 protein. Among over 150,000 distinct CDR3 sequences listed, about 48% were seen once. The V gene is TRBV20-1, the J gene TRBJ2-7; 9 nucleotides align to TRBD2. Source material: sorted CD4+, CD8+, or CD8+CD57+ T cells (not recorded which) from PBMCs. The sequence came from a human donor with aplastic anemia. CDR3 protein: CSAPLAGVGHEQYF. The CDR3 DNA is TGCAGTGCTCCTTTAGCGGGAGTGGGCCACGAGCAGTACTTC.